This T cell receptor (beta chain) was captured in a study of T cell changes during pregnancy in multiple sclerosis. CDR1 is MGHRA, CDR2 YSYEKL, per germline. This CDR3 comprises 16 residues. V was pared by 1 base and J by 6 bases, with 8 bases of the junction left unmatched. Here immunoSEQ multiplex PCR was the method, and the copy in TCRdb shows in-frame clones only, minus some. The sample shows fewer than 110,000 clones, around 94% of them seen only once. The sequence was collected from a female donor with multiple sclerosis, enrolled in a pregnancy study. The chain links TRBV4-1 to TRBJ2-1; 8 positions agree with TRBD2. The input for sequencing was peripheral blood, taken after pregnancy. The CDR3, as DNA: TGCGCCAGCAGCCAAGTTCGGGGGGGGGCAGGCAATGAGCAGTTCTTC. Its translation: CASSQVRGGAGNEQFF.